What follows are 32 T cell receptor beta chains derived from one specimen sequenced in a study of breast tumors, draining lymph nodes, adjacent tissues. Axillary draining lymph nodes of breast cancer patients supplied the node samples. MiXCR was run by TCRdb on the multiplex PCR reads, yielding one entry per CDR3 protein. This table holds 170,000 or so distinct CDR3 sequences, around a third found once. The specimen was axillary lymph node tissue. These receptors came from a female donor with breast cancer. Some clones in this sample may be carry-over from other donors' samples.

The chain carries TRBV6-5 and TRBJ2-1; TRBD2 might be the D (6 bases). Germline CDR1 and CDR2: MNHEY and SVGAGI. V lost 4 bases, J lost 3 bases, and 16 bases lay in between. The CDR3 spans 16 residues. The CDR3 sequence is CASSSPTRAGYNEQFF. DNA of the CDR3: TGTGCCAGCAGTTCTCCGACTAGGGCGGGCTACAATGAGCAGTTCTTC.

The V gene is TRBV6-1, the J gene TRBJ2-5; D perhaps matches TRBD1 (6 bases). CDR1 MNHNS and CDR2 SASEGT come from the germline V gene. V was pared by 6 bases and J by 5 bases, with 13 bases between. This CDR3 spans 13 amino acids. CDR3 DNA: TGTGCCAGCAGCCACAGGGAAAGGGAGACCCAGTACTTC. Its protein product is CASSHRERETQYF.

This clonotype came up many times. This chain connects TRBV5-6 to TRBJ1-4; weak D call: TRBD1 (5 bases). The CDR3 totals 13 residues. Trimming took 5 bases from V and 4 from J, leaving 9 bases between them. Germline V gives CDR1 SGHDT, CDR2 YYEEEE. The CDR3 region has the DNA TGTGCCAGCAGTTTACAGGTTAATGAAAAACTGTTTTTT. As protein: CASSLQVNEKLFF.

This clonotype was counted between two and nine times. The junction differs from germline at one of its ends, possibly a read error. V gene TRBV7-9 combines with J gene TRBJ1-3; maybe TRBD1 (6 bases). This CDR3 has 17 amino acids. Germline assignment: CDR1 SEHNR and CDR2 FQNEAQ (reference sequence). The CDR3: CASSLGWGPGDGNPIYF. DNA for the CDR3: TGTGCCAGCAGCTTGGGATGGGGGCCGGGGGACGGAAACCCCATATATTTT.

About this clonotype itself: A much larger clone sits a single nucleotide away, making a read error possible. This chain joins TRBV6-5 and TRBJ2-3; D may match TRBD1 or TRBD2 (5 bases each). The V gene's germline CDR1 is MNHEY and CDR2 SVGAGI. Trimming cost V 0 bases and J 4 bases, with 11 bases left between them. The CDR3 extends over 15 amino acids. The CDR3 bases are TGTGCCAGCAGTTACTCTGGGACGGTGGCAGATACGCAGTATTTT. Its protein is CASSYSGTVADTQYF.

This clonotype was seen ten or more times. CDR3 sequence: CSARDHDARETQYF. The CDR3, as DNA: TGCAGTGCTAGAGATCATGACGCCAGGGAGACCCAGTACTTC. The gene calls are TRBV20-1 and TRBJ2-5; D is unresolved. Germline CDR1 reads DFQATT; CDR2 reads SNEGSKA (reference sequence). The V gene lost 0 bases and the J gene lost 5 bases, with 13 bases spanning the gap. This CDR3 contains 14 residues.

The chain employs TRBV20-1 and TRBJ2-2, with TRBD2 matching over 9 bases. CDR3 length: 14 amino acids. Germline V gene lookup returns CDR1 DFQATT and CDR2 SNEGSKA (reference sequence). V was pared by 3 bases and J by 8 bases, with 7 bases of the junction left unmatched. CDR3 loop: CSASMPSGVGELFF. The CDR3 DNA reads TGCAGTGCTAGCATGCCTAGCGGGGTGGGGGAGCTGTTTTTT.

This clonotype was found many times. V and J are TRBV7-3 and TRBJ2-7; D might be TRBD2 (5 bases). V was clipped by 5 bases and J by 3 bases, with 14 bases between them. Germline lookup yields CDR1 SGHTA and CDR2 FQGTGA. CDR3 length: 14 amino acids. The CDR3 region has the DNA TGTGCCAGCAGCGCCGCAGTGGGAGACTACGAGCAGTACTTC. This sequence encodes CASSAAVGDYEQYF.

This clonotype was counted many times. Written as DNA, the CDR3 is TGTGCCAGCAGCGCCGAAGGACGGAATAATGAGCAGTTCTTC. It translates to CASSAEGRNNEQFF. The J gene is TRBJ2-1, the V gene TRBV13; D ambiguous. Germline lookup yields CDR1 PRHDT and CDR2 FYEKMQ (reference sequence). The CDR3 covers 14 residues. V was shortened by 5 bases and J by 7 bases, with 15 bases between the two germline ends.

This clonotype was picked up many times. The chain links TRBV7-9 to TRBJ2-7, with 8 bases matching TRBD2. With V trimmed by 2 bases and J by 6 bases, 6 bases remained unmatched. Germline CDR1 SEHNR, CDR2 FQNEAQ (reference sequence). The CDR3 contains 14 residues. The CDR3 reads CASSLSGSFSEQYF. The CDR3 nucleotides read TGTGCCAGCAGCTTAAGCGGGAGTTTCTCCGAGCAGTACTTC.

This clonotype was observed a handful of times. With a much larger clone just one base away, this may be a read error. The chain links TRBV6-5 to TRBJ1-2; D gene unclear. CDR3 length: 16 residues. Germline V gives CDR1 MNHEY, CDR2 SVGAGI. V was shortened by 8 bases and J by 2 bases, with 21 bases between the two germline ends. CDR3 sequence: CASAPRGVSVNYGYTF. CDR3 sequence (DNA): TGTGCCAGCGCACCGCGAGGCGTTTCGGTAAACTATGGCTACACCTTC.

This clonotype was seen at least ten times. V and J are TRBV4-2 and TRBJ2-7; the D is unclear. CDR1 LGHNA and CDR2 YNFKEQ come from the germline V gene. V was cut by 0 bases and J by 0 bases, with 9 bases left in between. The CDR3 loop spans 15 amino acids. The CDR3 nucleotides read TGTGCCAGCAGCCAAGAGTGGATAACCTCCTACGAGCAGTACTTC. This translates into CASSQEWITSYEQYF.

In its sample, this clonotype is medium-sized. The chain has TRBV7-6 and TRBJ2-7; 9 positions match TRBD1. The germline CDR1 and CDR2 sequences are SGHVS and FNYEAQ. V lost 5 bases, J lost 2 bases, and 7 bases stayed unmatched. This CDR3 is built from 15 residues. The CDR3 sequence is CASSPGQGLPYEQYF. The CDR3 DNA sequence: TGTGCCAGCAGCCCGGGACAGGGTCTCCCCTACGAGCAGTACTTC.

On this clonotype: This may stem from a read error, because a much larger clone lies one nucleotide away. The CDR3 ends on some other residue instead of the conserved phenylalanine or tryptophan, so this is likely a read error. The chain recombines TRBV18 with TRBJ2-7, with D uncertain. Germline values: CDR1 KGHSH, CDR2 LQKENI. The CDR3 contains 12 residues. The V end lost 5 bases, the J end lost 6 bases, and 11 bases lay between the germline ends. The CDR3 DNA reads TGTGCCAGCTCATCGAGCGAGGCCGAGCAGTACTCC. Protein sequence: CASSSSEAEQYS.

This clonotype was seen at least ten times. The J gene is TRBJ1-2, the V gene TRBV28, with D perhaps TRBD1 (6 bases). This CDR3 has 13 residues. Germline CDR1 MDHEN, CDR2 SYDVKM. V was clipped by 1 base and J by 9 bases, with 12 bases between them. CDR3 sequence: CASSLLGGRSYTF. CDR3 DNA sequence: TGTGCCAGCAGTTTATTGGGGGGGCGGAGCTACACCTTC.

This clonotype was seen many times. The chain links TRBV30 to TRBJ1-2; D is unclear. This CDR3 spans 11 amino acids. V shed 2 bases and J shed 6 bases, with 7 bases lying between them. The germline V gene has CDR1 GTSNPN and CDR2 SVGIG (reference sequence). DNA of the CDR3: TGTGCCTGGAGTCCCCAGAATGGCTACACCTTC. This translates into CAWSPQNGYTF.

This chain uses TRBV6-5 with TRBJ2-1, with D tentatively TRBD2 (6 bases). The ends were cut back, 0 bases at V and 6 bases at J, with 12 bases in the middle. Germline lookup yields CDR1 MNHEY and CDR2 SVGAGI. This CDR3 region has 15 residues. CDR3 amino acids: CASSYSRLETNEQFF. The CDR3 nucleotides read TGTGCCAGCAGTTACTCCAGACTAGAGACCAATGAGCAGTTCTTC.

Ten or more counts support this clonotype. This rearrangement joins TRBV4-1 to TRBJ2-3, with 11 bases matching TRBD2. V dropped 7 bases and J dropped 1; count of bases not matched to a gene: 4. This CDR3 has 15 amino acids. CDR1 and CDR2 (germline): MGHRA, YSYEKL. CDR3: CASTLSGGGTDTQYF. Written as DNA, the CDR3 is TGCGCCAGCACCCTTAGCGGGGGGGGCACAGATACGCAGTATTTT.

Regarding this clonotype: An end of the junction differs from the germline gene, which may be a read error. The chain is built from TRBV5-8 and TRBJ2-2, with 10 bases matching TRBD2. CDR1 and CDR2 (germline): SGHTS, YDEGEE. The length of the CDR3 is 13 residues. CDR3 DNA: TGCGCCAGCAGCTGGGGACTAGCGGGGGAGCTGTTTTTT. It is translated as CASSWGLAGELFF.

In its sample, this clonotype was seen many times. The J gene is TRBJ2-3, the V gene TRBV9; D uncertain. The CDR3 consists of 13 residues. The ends were cut back, 0 bases at V and 3 bases at J, with 5 bases in the middle. Germline lookup yields CDR1 SGDLS and CDR2 YYNGEE. CDR3 in DNA: TGTGCCAGCAGCGTAGATAGAACAGATACGCAGTATTTT. Its translation: CASSVDRTDTQYF.

This clonotype was found many times. The chain combines TRBV12-3 or TRBV12-4 with TRBJ2-6; D may be TRBD1 (6 bases). CDR3 length: 15 amino acids. Between the trimmed V and J ends, which lost 5 bases and 2 bases, there was a span of 10 bases. The chain's CDR3 is CASSPDSPGANVLTF. CDR3 sequence (DNA): TGTGCCAGCAGTCCGGACAGTCCTGGGGCCAACGTCCTGACTTTC.

This clonotype was seen ten or more times. The chain carries TRBV20-1 and TRBJ2-7, with 11 bases fitting TRBD1. Germline values: CDR1 DFQATT, CDR2 SNEGSKA (reference sequence). V lost 6 bases and J lost 4; bases outside the gene matches: 11. This CDR3 is built from 15 residues. CDR3 region: CSATEDRGLLYEQYF. The CDR3 DNA follows: TGCAGTGCCACGGAGGACAGGGGGCTTTTATACGAGCAGTACTTC.

This clonotype showed up many times. CDR3 in DNA: TGCAGTGCTAGGCCGGGACAGACGAACACCGGGGAGCTGTTTTTT. Encoded protein: CSARPGQTNTGELFF. The V gene is TRBV20-1, the J gene TRBJ2-2, with 7 bases identical to TRBD1. Germline trimming cut 3 bases from V and 0 bases from J; bases unmatched to any gene: 4. Germline CDR1 reads DFQATT; CDR2 reads SNEGSKA (reference sequence). The CDR3 totals 15 residues.

Note on this clonotype: A clone one base away is much larger, so this may be a read error. The chain combines TRBV5-1 with TRBJ2-3; unclear D gene. CDR1 is SGHRS and CDR2 is YFSETQ in the germline V gene. Trimming left V 0 bases short and J 4 bases short, with 3 bases between. The CDR3 spans 12 residues. DNA for the CDR3: TGCGCCAGCAGCTTGGGGTCAGATACGCAGTATTTT. Its translation: CASSLGSDTQYF. Together with reference TRBV5-1 and TRBJ2-3, the CDR3 gives the full variable domain: KAGVTQTPRYLIKTRGQQVTLSCSPISGHRSVSWYQQTPGQGLQFLFEYFSETQRNKGNFPGRFSGRQFSNSRSEMNVSTLELGDSALYLCASSLGSDTQYFGPGTRLTVL.

At least ten counts were recorded for this clonotype. The rearrangement uses TRBV18 and TRBJ2-7, with no clear D. V was pared by 3 bases and J by 2 bases, with 14 bases between. This CDR3 is 15 amino acids long. CDR1 and CDR2 from the germline V gene are KGHSH and LQKENI. CDR3 loop: CASSPPGVGTYEQYF. The CDR3 bases are TGTGCCAGCTCACCCCCTGGGGTGGGCACCTACGAGCAGTACTTC.

At least ten counts were recorded for this clonotype. J is TRBJ2-1 and V is TRBV19; D might be TRBD2 (5 bases). V was trimmed by 4 bases and J by 5 bases, leaving 9 bases between them. This CDR3 spans 13 amino acids. Germline V lookup: CDR1 LNHDA, CDR2 SQIVND (reference sequence). Here the CDR3 reads CASSRAVHNEQFF. The CDR3 nucleotides read TGTGCCAGTAGTAGAGCGGTGCACAATGAGCAGTTCTTC.

This clonotype was seen a few times. A much larger clone sits a single nucleotide away, making a read error possible. The rearrangement joins TRBV7-8 to TRBJ1-2, with 8 nucleotides matching TRBD1. CDR3 length equals 15 residues. Germline lookup yields CDR1 SGHVS and CDR2 FQNEAQ. The CDR3 region is CASSPDRGADYGYPF. CDR3 DNA sequence: TGTGCCAGCAGCCCCGACAGGGGTGCGGACTATGGCTACCCCTTC.

This clonotype has a count of ten or more. This rearrangement joins TRBV13 to TRBJ2-1; 11 nucleotides align to TRBD2. This CDR3 region has 15 residues. Germline trimming cut 5 bases from V and 9 bases from J; bases unmatched to any gene: 9. Per the germline V gene, CDR1 is PRHDT and CDR2 is FYEKMQ (reference sequence). The CDR3: CASSLISGRAFEQFF. CDR3 nucleotides: TGTGCCAGCAGCCTAATTAGCGGGAGGGCCTTTGAGCAGTTCTTC. The entire variable domain, with the rest obtained from reference TRBV13 and TRBJ2-1, is as follows: AAGVIQSPRHLIKEKRETATLKCYPIPRHDTVYWYQQGPGQDPQFLISFYEKMQSDKGSIPDRFSAQQFSDYHSELNMSSLELGDSALYFCASSLISGRAFEQFFGPGTRLTVL.

The J gene is TRBJ1-6, the V gene TRBV20-1; maybe TRBD1 (6 bases). V shed 6 bases and J shed 7 bases, with 16 bases lying between them. Germline V CDR1 and CDR2: DFQATT, SNEGSKA (reference sequence). This CDR3 has 14 residues. CDR3 DNA sequence: TGCAGTGCCCCGGGGGGACACCAGAATTCACCCCTCCACTTT. Its translation: CSAPGGHQNSPLHF.

This clonotype was seen repeatedly, ten times or more. The rearrangement joins TRBV5-1 to TRBJ2-2; a weak D match, TRBD2 (6 bases). CDR3 length equals 17 residues. CDR1 and CDR2 from the germline V gene are SGHRS and YFSETQ. The ends were cut back, 4 bases at V and 1 base at J, with 17 bases in the middle. CDR3 amino acids: CASSLSNGGLNTGELFF. For the CDR3, the DNA is TGCGCCAGCAGCCTAAGCAATGGGGGACTGAACACCGGGGAGCTGTTTTTT. The variable domain in full, completed from reference TRBV5-1 and TRBJ2-2, reads KAGVTQTPRYLIKTRGQQVTLSCSPISGHRSVSWYQQTPGQGLQFLFEYFSETQRNKGNFPGRFSGRQFSNSRSEMNVSTLELGDSALYLCASSLSNGGLNTGELFFGEGSRLTVL.

Note on this clonotype: The CDR3 carries no conserved terminal phenylalanine or tryptophan, so it likely arises from a read error. This CDR3 reads CASGRFSGANVLTL. The CDR3 DNA is TGTGCCAGCGGCCGCTTCTCTGGGGCCAACGTCCTGACTCTC. This sequence joins TRBV7-9 and TRBJ2-6; no firm D call. The CDR3 spans 14 residues. Germline V gives CDR1 SEHNR, CDR2 FQNEAQ (reference sequence). The V end lost 8 bases, the J end lost 0 bases, and 8 bases lay between the germline ends.

This clonotype was picked up a small number of times. One base away lies a much larger clone, so this may be a sequencing read error. The gene calls are TRBV4-2 and TRBJ2-1, with D possibly matching TRBD2 (6 bases). This CDR3 is 17 amino acids long. CDR1 and CDR2 from the germline V gene are LGHNA and YNFKEQ. In DNA, the CDR3 is TGTGCCGGCAGCCAAGATCAAATAGGAGGGTCCTACAATGAGCAGTTCTTC. Protein sequence: CAGSQDQIGGSYNEQFF.